One TCR beta chain is described in this entry. The data belong to a study of blood T cells in healthy people across ages. Together with a sample-barcoded 5' primer, a J-beta primer mix was included in a second PCR lasting 7 to 11 cycles. TCRdb reprocessed the 5' RACE reads with MiXCR, giving one entry per CDR3 protein. The sample contains about 1.6 million distinct CDR3 sequences, about 35% of which appear only once. The specimen was blood. The clonotype was recovered from a woman in her twenties or thirties in good health.

CDR3 bases: TGCGCCAGCAGGTGGAGGACAGAGTCCTACAATGAGCAGTTCTTC. Protein product: CASRWRTESYNEQFF. The chain employs TRBV5-1 and TRBJ2-1, with a weak D call TRBD1 (6 bases). Deletions cut 5 bases from V and 1 base from J, with 13 bases between. Germline values: CDR1 SGHRS, CDR2 YFSETQ. The CDR3 loop spans 15 amino acids.